This T cell receptor beta chain is from a study of beta chain features in type 1 diabetes. General study results and limits: Still unanswered here is whether HLA type influences TCRB rearrangement. In type 1 diabetes patients, VDJ junctions had fewer insertions; deletions at these junctions were more frequent. Naive, central memory and Treg TCRB repertoires seemed to resemble each other more closely in patients than they did in healthy donors. In every one of the four CD4+ subsets, TCRB CDR3s were moderately but significantly shorter in Type 1 diabetes patients.

The whole isolated RNA underwent reverse transcription, so sequencing captured expressed TCRB transcripts. Here immunoSEQ multiplex PCR was the method, and the copy in TCRdb shows in-frame clones only, minus some. Among about 120,000 clones listed, around 16% were seen once. Naive, central memory, regulatory and stem cell-like memory cells within the CD4+ compartment were sorted using CD45RO/CCR7/CD25/CD127/CD95/CD27. As for this clone: Its cognate antigen is unknown.

Germline values: CDR1 MNHEY, CDR2 SVGAGI. This CDR3 has 14 amino acids. V was clipped by 0 bases and J by 3 bases, with 8 bases between them. The V and J genes are TRBV6-5 and TRBJ2-5; D remains ambiguous. This TCR derives from a man aged 18-30 years with type 1 diabetes. The sequencing input was central memory CD4+ T cells from blood. In DNA, the CDR3 is TGTGCCAGCAGTTACTCAGGGCTTGAAGAGACCCAGTACTTC. This translates into CASSYSGLEETQYF.